This TCR beta chain stems from a study of T-cell memory formation after mild COVID-19. 5'RACE, which relied on constant-segment primers, yielded TCR alpha and TCR beta cDNA libraries carrying sample barcodes and UMIs. TCRdb itself ran the 5' RACE reads through MiXCR, one entry per CDR3 protein. In the table there are about 110,000 distinct CDR3 sequences, about 18% of which are singletons. Germline V lookup: CDR1 SGHRS, CDR2 YFSETQ. The V gene end was trimmed by 4 bases and the J gene end by 8 bases; junction bases not matched to a gene: 2. This CDR3 contains 12 residues. Overall study results and limits: The pre-infection memory compartment contained some responding clones, suggesting cross-reactive memory joined. Clones which contracted sat mainly in CM and EM if CD4+, and in EMRA if CD8+. Clones contracting over day 15 to 85 were CD4/CD8 balanced, with later expanders leaning CD4+.

Worth noting for this clonotype: The antigen is not known.

This chain connects TRBV5-1 to TRBJ2-1; 8 nucleotides agree with TRBD1. The sequence came from a man between 18 and 29 years old who had mild COVID-19 (a few samples of this study predate the infection). Cell type and time point are not known. Source material: PBMCs or a T cell subset sorted from them (not recorded which). In DNA form, the CDR3 reads TGCGCCAGCAGCATACAGGGGGATGAGCAGTTCTTC. Translated: CASSIQGDEQFF.